This T cell receptor beta chain was documented in a study of shared clonotypes between healthy human individuals. For the study at large: Those who served as donors were a couple of women and a few men between the ages of 18 and 49.

Germline V gene sequence: CDR1 SQVTM, CDR2 ANQGSEA. The CDR3 length is 19 residues. The trim removed 5 bases at V and 0 bases at J, leaving 17 bases unmatched. CD45RO-negative CD8 cells positively selected for CCR7 made up the naive population, which excluded terminally differentiated effector memory CD45RA+ cells. All of the donors resided in Nashville, Tennessee, and each was a Caucasian adult. The test was conducted at deep level. The data were produced by immunoSEQ multiplex PCR, yet TCRdb's version contains in-frame clones alone and is incomplete. Of some 2.1 million clones listed, just under 95% are singletons.

The clonotype originates from a man aged 18-30 years in good health. Some clones in this sample may be carry-over from other donors' samples. The chain carries TRBV29-1 and TRBJ2-3; the match to TRBD2 covers 10 bases. The sample comprised naive CD8+ T cells from PBMCs. CDR3 sequence (DNA): TGCAGCGTTAACTACCCAATCAAGACTAGCGGGCCTAGCACAGATACGCAGTATTTT. Protein product: CSVNYPIKTSGPSTDTQYF.